These T cell receptor beta chains were read from a single sample in a study of shared clonotypes between healthy human individuals. Clones were read by immunoSEQ multiplex PCR, and TCRdb kept only the in-frame ones, dropping some. The sample includes fewer than 650,000 clones, around 77% of them seen just once. Sequencing used PBMCs. Receptor source: a woman aged 40 to 50 in good health. Some clones in this sample may be carry-over from other donors' samples. Both conserved end residues are part of each CDR3. The D gene is left open where the match is weak. Clone sizes are given selectively: once, few, many, or a class where the clone is expanded.

J gene | V gene | D gene | clone size | CDR3 protein | CDR3 DNA
TRBJ2-2 | TRBV2 | TRBD2 | NA | CASRGTRGTGELFF | TGTGCCAGCAGAGGGACTAGAGGCACCGGGGAGCTGTTTTTT
TRBJ2-3 | TRBV5-4 | NA | NA | CASSPLGVDTQYF | TGTGCCAGCAGCCCGCTCGGTGTAGATACGCAGTATTTT
TRBJ1-5 | TRBV28 | NA | NA | CASSLWAVKHNQPQHF | TGTGCCAGCAGTTTGTGGGCCGTTAAACACAATCAGCCCCAGCATTTT
TRBJ1-2 | TRBV9 | NA | NA | CASSVLGGYYGYTF | TGTGCCAGCAGCGTATTAGGGGGATACTATGGCTACACCTTC
TRBJ1-2 | TRBV13 | NA | NA | CAGLGGYTF | TGTGCCGGCCTCGGGGGCTACACCTTC
TRBJ1-1 | TRBV4-2 | NA | few | CASSQAMNTEAFF | TGTGCCAGCAGCCAAGCGATGAACACTGAAGCTTTCTTT
TRBJ2-1 | TRBV6-4 | TRBD2 | many | CASSDAGGSYNEQFF | TGTGCCAGCAGTGACGCGGGAGGGTCCTACAATGAGCAGTTCTTC
TRBJ2-7 | TRBV29-1 | NA | NA | CSVEGRGYEQYF | TGCAGCGTTGAAGGGCGGGGATACGAGCAGTACTTC
TRBJ1-1 | TRBV27 | NA | NA | CASSLSAWSSVIRLTEAFF | TGTGCCAGCAGTTTATCCGCTTGGTCGAGTGTAATTCGCCTAACTGAAGCTTTCTTT
TRBJ2-1 | TRBV15 | TRBD1 | NA | CATSRGGTEHNEQFF | TGTGCCACCAGCAGAGGAGGGACAGAGCACAATGAGCAGTTCTTC
TRBJ2-7 | TRBV7-9 | NA | NA | CASSLMAGEGEQYF | TGTGCCAGCAGCTTAATGGCAGGGGAAGGCGAGCAGTACTTC
TRBJ2-2 | TRBV11-2 | NA | NA | CASNKNTGELFF | TGTGCCAGCAACAAGAACACCGGGGAGCTGTTTTTT
TRBJ2-2 | TRBV18 | TRBD2 | NA | CASSPSLAGGTGELFF | TGTGCCAGCTCACCCTCACTAGCGGGAGGCACCGGGGAGCTGTTTTTT
TRBJ1-6 | TRBV2 | NA | NA | CASSVGLSPLHF | TGTGCCAGCAGTGTGGGGCTGTCACCCCTCCACTTT
TRBJ2-7 | TRBV28 | NA | NA | CASSFGGGGYEQYF | TGTGCCAGCAGCTTTGGGGGTGGCGGTTACGAGCAGTACTTC
TRBJ1-2 | TRBV7-2 | NA | once | CASSLGGDTYGYTF | TGTGCCAGCAGCTTAGGGGGCGATACGTATGGCTACACCTTC
TRBJ1-4 | TRBV19 | NA | NA | CASSTGTSTNEKLFF | TGTGCCAGTAGTACTGGGACGTCAACTAATGAAAAACTGTTTTTT
TRBJ2-1 | TRBV11-3 | TRBD2 | NA | CASSPGGALAHEQFF | TGTGCCAGCAGCCCGGGGGGGGCCTTGGCCCATGAGCAGTTCTTC
TRBJ2-7 | TRBV5-1 | NA | NA | CASSLDFWGAYEQYF | TGCGCCAGCAGCTTGGATTTCTGGGGAGCCTACGAGCAGTACTTC
TRBJ1-2 | TRBV14 | TRBD1 | many | CASSRQGSYGYTF | TGTGCCAGCAGTCGACAGGGGAGCTATGGCTACACCTTC
TRBJ2-7 | TRBV5-1 | NA | NA | CASSLGGIGYEQYF | TGCGCCAGCAGCTTGGGAGGGATCGGCTACGAGCAGTACTTC
TRBJ1-5 | TRBV5-1 | NA | NA | CASSFGADQPQHF | TGCGCCAGCAGCTTTGGAGCGGACCAGCCCCAGCATTTT
TRBJ2-1 | TRBV7-3 | NA | NA | CASSREGVEQFF | TGTGCCAGCAGCCGAGAGGGGGTTGAGCAGTTCTTC
TRBJ1-6 | TRBV18 | NA | NA | CASSPRGGSPLHF | TGTGCCAGCTCACCACGAGGGGGTTCACCCCTCCACTTT
TRBJ2-1 | TRBV6-1 | NA | NA | CASSELAGAGNEQFF | TGTGCCAGCAGTGAACTCGCAGGGGCGGGCAATGAGCAGTTCTTC
TRBJ2-4 | TRBV7-9 | TRBD2 | NA | CASSLGTSGSGGNIQYF | TGTGCCAGCAGCTTGGGGACTAGCGGGAGTGGGGGAAACATTCAGTACTTC
TRBJ1-2 | TRBV7-9 | NA | NA | CASSLGPSGGGYTF | TGTGCCAGCAGCCTGGGACCATCGGGCGGAGGCTACACCTTC
TRBJ2-3 | TRBV5-6 | TRBD2 | NA | CASTSRLAGGTDTQYF | TGTGCCAGCACCTCCAGACTAGCGGGGGGCACAGATACGCAGTATTTT
TRBJ2-5 | TRBV7-2 | NA | few | CASSRLLVQETQYF | TGTGCCAGCAGCCGACTCCTGGTACAAGAGACCCAGTACTTC
TRBJ2-1 | TRBV5-1 | NA | NA | CASSRSEYNEQFF | TGCGCCAGCAGCCGTAGCGAGTACAATGAGCAGTTCTTC
TRBJ2-7 | TRBV30 | TRBD2 | NA | CAWTSGRALEQYF | TGTGCCTGGACTAGCGGGAGGGCCCTCGAGCAGTACTTC
TRBJ2-7 | TRBV20-1 | NA | NA | CSTRGSYEQYF | TGCAGTACCAGGGGCAGCTACGAGCAGTACTTC
TRBJ2-1 | TRBV29-1 | NA | NA | CSVEGRVAGNEQFF | TGCAGCGTTGAAGGCAGGGTGGCGGGCAATGAGCAGTTCTTC
TRBJ1-2 | TRBV2 | NA | NA | CASRPRDTGLNGYTF | TGTGCCAGCAGGCCCCGGGACACAGGTTTGAATGGCTACACCTTC
TRBJ2-5 | TRBV10-2 | NA | NA | CASSESRETQYF | TGCGCCAGCAGTGAGTCGCGGGAGACCCAGTACTTC
TRBJ2-1 | TRBV28 | NA | NA | CASSPAYNEQFF | TGTGCCAGCAGTCCCGCCTACAATGAGCAGTTCTTC
TRBJ2-1 | TRBV30 | NA | once | CAWGGSPNEQFF | TGTGCCTGGGGAGGCTCGCCCAATGAGCAGTTCTTC
TRBJ1-1 | TRBV14 | NA | few | CASSPRTAWNTEAFF | TGTGCCAGCAGCCCTCGGACAGCCTGGAACACTGAAGCTTTCTTT
TRBJ2-1 | TRBV6-7 | TRBD2 | NA | CASSYSVGLAGASHNEQFF | TGTGCCAGCAGTTACTCGGTGGGGTTAGCGGGAGCCTCCCACAATGAGCAGTTCTTC
TRBJ2-7 | TRBV11-2 | NA | NA | CASSLNIDTYEQYF | TGTGCCAGCAGCTTAAATATAGACACCTACGAGCAGTACTTC
TRBJ2-5 | TRBV11-2 | TRBD1 | few | CASSAQTGDETQYF | TGTGCCAGCAGCGCCCAGACAGGGGACGAGACCCAGTACTTC
TRBJ2-2 | TRBV7-9 | NA | NA | CASSTNRLLGRELFF | TGTGCCAGCAGCACCAATCGACTACTCGGGAGGGAGCTGTTTTTT
TRBJ2-1 | TRBV5-1 | NA | NA | CASSLALQSYEQFF | TGCGCCAGCAGCTTGGCTCTCCAGTCCTATGAGCAGTTCTTC
TRBJ2-7 | TRBV5-4 | NA | NA | CASSPNAGTHTYEQYF | TGTGCCAGCAGCCCAAATGCCGGGACACACACCTACGAGCAGTACTTC
TRBJ2-7 | TRBV7-6 | NA | once | CASSSQGGSYEQYF | TGTGCCAGCAGCTCACAGGGCGGCTCCTACGAGCAGTACTTC
TRBJ1-4 | TRBV7-9 | NA | few | CASRPEGAKLFF | TGTGCCAGCAGACCCGAGGGAGCAAAACTGTTTTTT
TRBJ1-1 | TRBV10-2 | NA | NA | CASSEGDTEAFF | TGCGCCAGCAGTGAGGGGGACACTGAAGCTTTCTTT
TRBJ2-1 | TRBV18 | NA | NA | CASSPPGGEVQFF | TGTGCCAGCTCACCCCCCGGCGGGGAGGTGCAGTTCTTC
TRBJ1-4 | TRBV27 | TRBD1 | NA | CASSPSRGQGEKLFF | TGTGCCAGCAGTCCAAGCAGGGGGCAGGGTGAAAAACTGTTTTTT
TRBJ1-1 | TRBV6-1 | NA | NA | CASRMMTVNTEAFF | TGTGCCAGCAGGATGATGACGGTTAACACTGAAGCTTTCTTT
TRBJ1-1 | TRBV13 | TRBD1 | NA | CASSSGQGIGTEAFF | TGTGCCAGCAGCTCCGGACAGGGGATAGGCACTGAAGCTTTCTTT
TRBJ2-1 | TRBV11-2 | NA | many | CASSAYNEQFF | TGTGCCAGCAGCGCCTACAATGAGCAGTTCTTC
TRBJ2-7 | TRBV6-6 | NA | NA | CASSYSRDAGEQYF | TGTGCCAGCAGTTACTCGAGAGACGCTGGTGAGCAGTACTTC
TRBJ2-7 | TRBV28 | NA | NA | CASSGQVTYEQYF | TGTGCCAGCAGTGGGCAGGTTACCTACGAGCAGTACTTC